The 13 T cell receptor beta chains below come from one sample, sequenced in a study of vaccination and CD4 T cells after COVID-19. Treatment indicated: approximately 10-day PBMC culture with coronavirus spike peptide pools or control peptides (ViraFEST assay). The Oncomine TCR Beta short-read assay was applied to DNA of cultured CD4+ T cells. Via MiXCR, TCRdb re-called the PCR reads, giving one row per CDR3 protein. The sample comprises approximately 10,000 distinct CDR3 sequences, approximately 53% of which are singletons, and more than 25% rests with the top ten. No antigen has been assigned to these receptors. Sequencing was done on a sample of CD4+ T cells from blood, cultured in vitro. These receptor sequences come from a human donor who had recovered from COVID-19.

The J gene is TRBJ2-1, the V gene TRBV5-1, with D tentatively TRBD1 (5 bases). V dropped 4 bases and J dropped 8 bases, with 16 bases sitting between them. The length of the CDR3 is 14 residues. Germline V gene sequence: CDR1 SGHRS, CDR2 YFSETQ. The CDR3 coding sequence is TGCGCCAGCAGCCCAGGGTCCTTCGAGGATGAGCAGTTCTTC. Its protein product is CASSPGSFEDEQFF.

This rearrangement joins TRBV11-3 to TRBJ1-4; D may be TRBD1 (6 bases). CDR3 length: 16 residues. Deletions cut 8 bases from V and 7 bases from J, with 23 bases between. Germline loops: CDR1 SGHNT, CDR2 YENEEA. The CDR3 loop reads CASGQTGLRGSEKLFF. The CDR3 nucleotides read TGTGCCAGCGGACAGACGGGTCTGCGGGGGAGTGAAAAACTGTTTTTT.

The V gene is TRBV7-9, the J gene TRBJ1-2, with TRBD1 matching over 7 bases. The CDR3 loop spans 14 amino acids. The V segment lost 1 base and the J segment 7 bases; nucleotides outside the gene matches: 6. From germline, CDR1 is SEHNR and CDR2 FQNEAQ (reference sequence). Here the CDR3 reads CASSLGRRDSGYTF. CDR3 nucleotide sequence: TGTGCCAGCAGCTTAGGTAGGCGGGACAGTGGCTACACCTTC.

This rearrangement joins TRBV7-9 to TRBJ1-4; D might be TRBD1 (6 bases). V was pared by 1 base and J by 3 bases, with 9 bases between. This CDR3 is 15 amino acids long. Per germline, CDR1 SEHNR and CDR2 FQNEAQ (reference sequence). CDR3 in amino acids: CASSLGRGSNEKLFF. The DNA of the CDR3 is TGTGCCAGCAGCTTAGGCAGGGGTTCTAATGAAAAACTGTTTTTT.

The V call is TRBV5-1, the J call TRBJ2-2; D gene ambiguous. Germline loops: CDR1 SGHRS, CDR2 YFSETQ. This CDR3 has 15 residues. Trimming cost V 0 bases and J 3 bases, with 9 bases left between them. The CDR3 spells CASSLADAYTGELFF. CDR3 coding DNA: TGCGCCAGCAGCTTGGCGGACGCTTACACCGGGGAGCTGTTTTTT. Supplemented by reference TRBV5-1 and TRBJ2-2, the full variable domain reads KAGVTQTPRYLIKTRGQQVTLSCSPISGHRSVSWYQQTPGQGLQFLFEYFSETQRNKGNFPGRFSGRQFSNSRSEMNVSTLELGDSALYLCASSLADAYTGELFFGEGSRLTVL.

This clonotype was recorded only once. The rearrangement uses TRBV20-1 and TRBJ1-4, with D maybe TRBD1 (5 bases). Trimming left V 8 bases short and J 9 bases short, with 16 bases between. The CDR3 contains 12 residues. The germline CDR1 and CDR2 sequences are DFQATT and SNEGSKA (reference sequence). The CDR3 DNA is TGCAGTTTAAAGGGGCAGGCAAAAAAACTGTTTTTT. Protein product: CSLKGQAKKLFF.

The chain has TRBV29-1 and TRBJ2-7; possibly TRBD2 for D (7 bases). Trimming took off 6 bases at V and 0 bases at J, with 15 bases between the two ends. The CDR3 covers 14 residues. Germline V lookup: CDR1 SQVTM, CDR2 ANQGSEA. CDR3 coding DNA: TGCAGCGTGGAGAGGGGGGGTGGCTCCTACGAGCAGTACTTC. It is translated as CSVERGGGSYEQYF.

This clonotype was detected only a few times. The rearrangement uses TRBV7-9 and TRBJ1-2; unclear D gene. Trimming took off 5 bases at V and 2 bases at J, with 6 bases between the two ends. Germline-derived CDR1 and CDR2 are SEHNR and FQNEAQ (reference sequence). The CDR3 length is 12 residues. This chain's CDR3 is CASSLGNYGYTF. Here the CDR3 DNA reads TGTGCCAGCAGCCTCGGAAACTATGGCTACACCTTC.

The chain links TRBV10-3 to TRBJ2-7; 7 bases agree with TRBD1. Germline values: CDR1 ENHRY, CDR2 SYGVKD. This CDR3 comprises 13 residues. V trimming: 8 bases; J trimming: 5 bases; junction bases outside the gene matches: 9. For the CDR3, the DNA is TGTGCCATCCGAACGACAGGGTTCAACGAGCAGTACTTC. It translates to CAIRTTGFNEQYF.

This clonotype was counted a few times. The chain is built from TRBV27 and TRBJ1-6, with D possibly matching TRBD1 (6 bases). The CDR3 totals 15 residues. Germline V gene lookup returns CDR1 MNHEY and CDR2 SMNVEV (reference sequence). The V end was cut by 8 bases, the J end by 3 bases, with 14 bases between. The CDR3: CASPPDRLYNSPLHF. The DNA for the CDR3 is TGTGCCAGCCCACCAGACAGGCTCTATAATTCACCCCTCCACTTT.

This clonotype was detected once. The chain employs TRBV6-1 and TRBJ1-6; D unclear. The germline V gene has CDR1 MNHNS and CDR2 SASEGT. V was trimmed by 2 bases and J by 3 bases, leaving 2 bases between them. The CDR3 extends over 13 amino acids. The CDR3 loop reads CASSEIYNSPLHF. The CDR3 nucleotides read TGTGCCAGCAGTGAAATCTATAATTCACCCCTCCACTTT.

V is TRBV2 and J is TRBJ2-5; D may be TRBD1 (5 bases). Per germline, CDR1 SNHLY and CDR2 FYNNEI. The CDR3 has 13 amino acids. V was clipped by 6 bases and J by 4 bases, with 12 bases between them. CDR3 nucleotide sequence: TGTGCCAGCAGCCGCAGGGTTTCAGAGACCCAGTACTTC. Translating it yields CASSRRVSETQYF.

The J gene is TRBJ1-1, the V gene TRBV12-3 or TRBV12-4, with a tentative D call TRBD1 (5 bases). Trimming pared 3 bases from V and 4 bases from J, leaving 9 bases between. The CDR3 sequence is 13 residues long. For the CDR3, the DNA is TGTGCCAGCAGTTTGCAGGGAAGCACTGAAGCTTTCTTT. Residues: CASSLQGSTEAFF.